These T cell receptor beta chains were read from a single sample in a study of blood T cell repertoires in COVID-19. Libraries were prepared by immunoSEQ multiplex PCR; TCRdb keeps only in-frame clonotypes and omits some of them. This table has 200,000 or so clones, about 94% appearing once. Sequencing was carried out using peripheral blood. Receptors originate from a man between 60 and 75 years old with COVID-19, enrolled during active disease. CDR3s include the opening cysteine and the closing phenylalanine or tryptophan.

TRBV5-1	CASSSAGLAGGSSYNEQFF
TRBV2	CASSEESRAGNTGELFF
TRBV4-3	CASSRNKGDSYEQYF
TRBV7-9	CASSLGSFRGVSPLHF
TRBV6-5	CASKMTGGNEKLFF
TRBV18	CASSPQTGFGEKLFF
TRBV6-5	CASSYSSGYRYEQYF
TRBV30	CACWTGGYGYTF
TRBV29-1	CSVTKLLPSSYNEQFF
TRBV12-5	CASGLEENQPQHF
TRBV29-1	CSVTRAAGGNGYTF
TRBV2	CASSEATRSYGYTF
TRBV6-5	CASSSTGGSSYNEQFF
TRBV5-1	CASSPSTTPSDEQFF
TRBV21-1	CASSKGQARGGNTIYF
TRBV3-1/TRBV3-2	CASSHPQGADSGNTIYF
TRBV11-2	CASSLDFSSAVYNEQFF
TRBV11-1	CASSLNPGENSPLHF
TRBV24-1	CATSGGPRSGNTIYF
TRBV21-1	CASSKMVGAGVVQDTQYF
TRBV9	CASSTTSLRRNYGYTF
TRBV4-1	CASSQGWGRALNEQFF
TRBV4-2	CASSQSDRSNEKLFF
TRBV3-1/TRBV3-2	CASSHRDRPNYGYTF